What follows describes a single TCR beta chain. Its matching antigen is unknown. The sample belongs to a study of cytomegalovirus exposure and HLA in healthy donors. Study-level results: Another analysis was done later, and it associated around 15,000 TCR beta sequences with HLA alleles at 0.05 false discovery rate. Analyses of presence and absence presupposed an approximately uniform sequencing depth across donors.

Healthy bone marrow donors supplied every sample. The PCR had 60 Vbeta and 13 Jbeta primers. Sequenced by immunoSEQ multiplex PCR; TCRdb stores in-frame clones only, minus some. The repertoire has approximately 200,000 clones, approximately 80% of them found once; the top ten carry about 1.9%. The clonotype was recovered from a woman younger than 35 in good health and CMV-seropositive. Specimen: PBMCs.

DNA of the CDR3: TGTGCCAGCAGAAAATATCCCGACAGGGATGGCTACACCTTC. Its translation: CASRKYPDRDGYTF. The rearrangement links TRBV7-9 to TRBJ1-2; TRBD1 agrees at 7 bases. Germline V gives CDR1 SEHNR, CDR2 FQNEAQ (reference sequence). With V trimmed by 6 bases and J by 6 bases, 10 bases remained unmatched. CDR3 length: 14 residues.